This is a list of T cell receptor beta chains from one sample in a study of chemoradiotherapy in HPV16-positive cancers. Clones were read by immunoSEQ multiplex PCR, and TCRdb kept only the in-frame ones, dropping some. The sample holds 20,000 to 25,000 clones, about nine tenths seen once. This specimen was blood, taken from a patient who underwent chemoradiotherapy. The receptor source for this set is a human donor with HPV-associated anogenital cancer. Each CDR3 is given with its conserved first and last residue. The order of the fields is J gene, D gene, clone size, V gene, CDR3 protein, CDR3 DNA. The D gene is left open where the match is weak. Size is omitted from some rows. Given values are once, few, many or a class for expanded clones.

TRBJ2-1 | TRBD2 | - | TRBV9 | CASSATGTSGRGNEQFF | TGTGCCAGCAGCGCTACGGGGACTAGCGGGAGAGGCAATGAGCAGTTCTTC
TRBJ2-7 | - | - | TRBV28 | CASSLWGLFGQDHSYEQYF | TGTGCCAGCAGTTTATGGGGACTATTCGGACAGGACCATTCCTACGAGCAGTACTTC
TRBJ2-1 | TRBD2 | - | TRBV6-5 | CASSYQGSGRRQFF | TGTGCCAGCAGTTACCAAGGAAGCGGGAGGCGGCAGTTCTTC
TRBJ2-7 | - | - | TRBV18 | CASSPGSRYEQYF | TGTGCCAGCTCACCAGGCTCGCGGTACGAGCAGTACTTC
TRBJ1-5 | - | - | TRBV27 | CASSRGVGAGQPQHF | TGTGCCAGCAGTAGAGGGGTGGGGGCAGGTCAGCCCCAGCATTTT
TRBJ2-3 | - | - | TRBV7-3 | CASSPQGLLTDTQYF | TGTGCCAGCAGCCCTCAGGGACTCCTCACAGATACGCAGTATTTT
TRBJ2-7 | TRBD1 | - | TRBV27 | CASSSLGGQGNYEQYF | TGTGCCAGCAGTTCTTTGGGGGGACAGGGGAACTACGAGCAGTACTTC
TRBJ2-3 | - | once | TRBV7-2 | CASSFPVRVTDTQYF | TGTGCCAGCAGCTTTCCCGTCAGGGTCACAGATACGCAGTATTTT
TRBJ2-7 | TRBD2 | - | TRBV27 | CASSLSGSLAGLGEQYF | TGTGCCAGCAGTTTATCAGGTAGTCTAGCGGGACTCGGCGAGCAGTACTTC
TRBJ2-7 | - | - | TRBV5-4 | CASSRGPVSSYEQYF | TGTGCCAGCAGCCGGGGACCCGTCAGCTCCTACGAGCAGTACTTC
TRBJ2-3 | - | - | TRBV19 | CASSIGGSPDANTDTQYF | TGTGCCAGTAGTATAGGCGGGTCCCCGGACGCCAACACAGATACGCAGTATTTT
TRBJ2-1 | - | once | TRBV6-5 | CASSYEPARGYEQFF | TGTGCCAGCAGTTACGAACCCGCACGTGGGTATGAGCAGTTCTTC
TRBJ1-4 | - | once | TRBV4-3 | CASSQVRLGGGKANEKLFF | TGCGCCAGCAGCCAAGTTCGTTTGGGCGGGGGGAAAGCTAATGAAAAACTGTTTTTT
TRBJ1-3 | - | - | TRBV18 | CASSPFDSPSGNTIYF | TGTGCCAGCTCACCCTTCGACAGTCCCTCTGGAAACACCATATATTTT
TRBJ2-1 | - | - | TRBV7-9 | CASSGYRGHNYNEQFF | TGTGCCAGCAGCGGATATCGGGGACACAACTACAATGAGCAGTTCTTC
TRBJ2-5 | TRBD2 | - | TRBV6-5 | CASSYMLGGRRETQYF | TGTGCCAGCAGTTACATGTTGGGGGGGAGAAGGGAGACCCAGTACTTC
TRBJ2-3 | TRBD2 | once | TRBV6-5 | CASSSGVGHTDTQYF | TGTGCCAGCAGTAGCGGGGTTGGGCACACAGATACGCAGTATTTT
TRBJ2-5 | TRBD2 | - | TRBV5-6 | CASRRASGSRLETQYF | TGTGCCAGCAGACGTGCTAGCGGGAGCCGGTTGGAGACCCAGTACTTC
TRBJ2-1 | - | - | TRBV6-5 | CASSYSDYHPNEQFF | TGTGCCAGCAGTTACTCGGACTACCACCCCAATGAGCAGTTCTTC
TRBJ1-5 | - | - | TRBV6-5 | CASSPRRAGNQPQHF | TGTGCCAGCAGCCCCAGAAGAGCGGGCAATCAGCCCCAGCATTTT
TRBJ1-6 | - | few | TRBV21-1 | CASSKTGNNSPLHF | TGTGCCAGCAGCAAAACAGGGAATAATTCACCCCTCCACTTT
TRBJ2-3 | TRBD2 | - | TRBV5-1 | CASSLGRGGDRRDTQYF | TGCGCCAGCAGCTTGGGGCGGGGGGGCGACCGAAGAGATACGCAGTATTTT
TRBJ1-4 | - | - | TRBV5-1 | CASSSVVGEKLFF | TGCGCCAGCAGCTCTGTGGTAGGGGAAAAACTGTTTTTT
TRBJ1-2 | - | - | TRBV29-1 | CSVESGGYGYTF | TGCAGCGTTGAATCTGGGGGTTATGGCTACACCTTC
TRBJ2-7 | - | - | TRBV11-3 | CASSLAAGETYEQYF | TGTGCCAGCAGCTTAGCGGCAGGGGAGACCTACGAGCAGTACTTC
TRBJ2-3 | TRBD2 | - | TRBV7-3 | CASSPGLAGAADTQYF | TGTGCCAGCAGCCCGGGACTAGCGGGAGCCGCAGATACGCAGTATTTT
TRBJ2-7 | TRBD1 | - | TRBV4-1 | CASSHGTGGTYEQYF | TGCGCCAGCAGCCATGGGACAGGGGGTACCTACGAGCAGTACTTC
TRBJ2-1 | - | - | TRBV7-6 | CASSPAGTEQFF | TGTGCCAGCAGCCCGGCGGGGACCGAGCAGTTCTTC
TRBJ2-7 | TRBD2 | once | TRBV9 | CASSAGTSGGTEQYF | TGTGCCAGCAGCGCCGGGACTAGCGGGGGGACCGAGCAGTACTTC
TRBJ2-6 | - | - | TRBV6-1 | CASWGVTGANVLTF | TGTGCCAGCTGGGGGGTGACTGGGGCCAACGTCCTGACTTTC
TRBJ1-5 | TRBD1 | - | TRBV4-1 | CASSQGGGDQPQHF | TGCGCCAGCAGCCAAGGAGGGGGCGATCAGCCCCAGCATTTT
TRBJ2-7 | - | - | TRBV7-3 | CASRSLDSYEQYF | TGTGCCAGCAGGTCCTTGGATTCCTACGAGCAGTACTTC
TRBJ2-1 | - | - | TRBV6-1 | CASPRVDGSYNEQFF | TGTGCCAGCCCAAGAGTGGACGGATCCTACAATGAGCAGTTCTTC
TRBJ1-2 | - | few | TRBV10-3 | CAISESGQDGYTF | TGTGCCATCAGTGAGTCGGGGCAAGATGGCTACACCTTC
TRBJ2-7 | - | - | TRBV6-1 | CASSGTVSSEQYF | TGTGCCAGCAGTGGCACGGTTTCATCCGAGCAGTACTTC
TRBJ2-1 | TRBD1 | - | TRBV27 | CASSEMGQGALNEQFF | TGTGCCAGCAGTGAAATGGGGCAGGGGGCCCTCAATGAGCAGTTCTTC